Sequencing of this T cell receptor beta chain was carried out in a study of blood T cell repertoires in COVID-19. The overall study: The analysed material was cDNA or gDNA that came from T cells, B-cell-depleted T cells, or PBMCs.

Authors' processing steps: Reference gene primers were amplified, and this amplification served to estimate nucleated cell counts. The table came from immunoSEQ multiplex PCR; TCRdb's copy has only in-frame clones and leaves some out. V and J calls and clone size are those listed in that table; D and trimming were worked out from the DNA. Seen here are some 150,000 clones, 84% observed once, and the top ten hold 4.8%. CDR1 and CDR2 from the germline V gene are LNHNV and YYDKDF (reference sequence). Trimming removed 0 bases from V and 3 bases from J; junction bases left unmatched: 11. CDR3 length equals 18 residues. This clone was recorded once.

The gene calls are TRBV15 and TRBJ2-1; 7 positions agree with TRBD1. Sequencing input: peripheral blood. This receptor was identified in a human donor in a cohort sampled during active COVID-19. The CDR3 coding sequence is TGTGCCACCAGCAGAGACCAATCGACAGGGCCCTTCTACAATGAGCAGTTCTTC. Residues: CATSRDQSTGPFYNEQFF.